The 13 T cell receptor beta chains listed next were all sequenced from one sample in a study of T cell responses to AZD1222 COVID-19 vaccine. Assay: immunoSEQ multiplex PCR; the TCRdb copy retains only in-frame clones and omits some. The sample lists roughly 140,000 clones, roughly 92% seen once, with about 10% in the top ten. Sequenced material: peripheral blood, taken 28 days after the second AZD1222 dose. All receptors come from an adult who received the AZD1222 COVID-19 vaccine.

The CDR3 region is CASSSGQGNSPLHF. As DNA, the CDR3 is TGCGCCAGCAGTTCGGGACAGGGGAATTCACCCCTCCACTTT. The chain joins TRBV5-1 to TRBJ1-6; 10 positions agree with TRBD1. Germline V gene data show CDR1 as SGHRS and CDR2 as YFSETQ. The CDR3 is 14 amino acids. J was trimmed by 7 bases and V by 5 bases; bases with no gene match: 3.

The chain couples TRBV6-9 to TRBJ1-2; D perhaps matches TRBD1 (5 bases). V lost 4 bases and J lost 3, with 24 bases in between. Germline CDR1 MNHGY, CDR2 SVAAGI. The CDR3 contains 18 residues. CDR3 in DNA: TGTGCCAGCAGTTTCAGCACCGGGACCCCCACGTGGCACTATGGCTACACCTTC. Translation gives CASSFSTGTPTWHYGYTF.

The chain joins TRBV30 to TRBJ1-1; 8 nucleotides agree with TRBD1. V lost 1 base and J lost 4; bases outside the gene matches: 8. From germline, CDR1 is GTSNPN and CDR2 SVGIG (reference sequence). The CDR3 runs 15 residues. For the CDR3, the DNA is TGTGCCTGGAGTGCAAGGGGACAGGTGTCCACTGAAGCTTTCTTT. Residues: CAWSARGQVSTEAFF. The whole variable domain, filled in from reference TRBV30 and TRBJ1-1, reads SQTIHQWPATLVQPVGSPLSLECTVEGTSNPNLYWYRQAAGRGLQLLFYSVGIGQISSEVPQNLSASRPQDRQFILSSKKLLLSDSGFYLCAWSARGQVSTEAFFGQGTRLTVV.

There are a few counts of this clone. The chain's CDR3 is CASRDGGVSYGYTF. DNA of the CDR3: TGTGCCAGCAGGGATGGGGGGGTTTCCTATGGCTACACCTTC. The genes are TRBV7-9 and TRBJ1-2; TRBD1 is a possible D gene (5 bases). The CDR3 runs 14 residues. The germline gives CDR1 SEHNR, CDR2 FQNEAQ (reference sequence). Trimming removed 6 bases from V and 4 bases from J, with 15 bases in between.

The J gene is TRBJ2-1, the V gene TRBV11-2, with D unclear. The CDR3 spans 15 residues. Between the trimmed V and J ends, which lost 5 bases and 0 bases, there was a span of 11 bases. Germline loops: CDR1 SGHAT, CDR2 FQNNGV. In DNA form, the CDR3 reads TGTGCCAGCAGCCTTTCGGATAACTCCTACAATGAGCAGTTCTTC. This encodes CASSLSDNSYNEQFF.

The V and J genes are TRBV4-1 and TRBJ2-2, with D perhaps assigned TRBD1 or TRBD2 (5 bases each). V was pared by 2 bases and J by 6 bases, with 19 bases between. This CDR3 is 17 amino acids long. Germline assignment: CDR1 MGHRA and CDR2 YSYEKL. The chain's CDR3 is CASSQQPGTEFAGELFF. The CDR3 DNA reads TGCGCCAGCAGCCAACAGCCCGGGACGGAATTCGCCGGGGAGCTGTTTTTT.

This chain's CDR3 is CAWSEGGGEKLFF. The CDR3 nucleotides are TGTGCCTGGAGTGAGGGAGGTGGGGAAAAACTGTTTTTT. The genes are TRBV30 and TRBJ1-4; the D is unclear. The germline CDR1 and CDR2 sequences are GTSNPN and SVGIG (reference sequence). Trimming shortened V by 1 base and J by 8 bases, and 11 bases separated the two germline ends. The CDR3 length is 13 residues.

The V gene is TRBV24-1, the J gene TRBJ2-1; no firm D call. Germline V gene sequence: CDR1 KGHDR, CDR2 SFDVKD. V was trimmed by 3 bases and J by 7 bases, leaving 12 bases between them. The CDR3 loop spans 14 amino acids. The CDR3 sequence: CATSDRRGANEQFF. The CDR3 DNA is TGTGCCACCAGTGATCGTAGAGGCGCGAATGAGCAGTTCTTC.

The V call is TRBV19, the J call TRBJ2-3; 10 bases line up with TRBD1. Germline assignment: CDR1 LNHDA and CDR2 SQIVND (reference sequence). Trimming at V came to 6 bases and at J to 4 bases, leaving 4 bases not matched to a gene. The CDR3 runs to 14 residues. CDR3 sequence reads: CASRDRGKADTQYF. The CDR3 coding sequence is TGTGCCAGTAGGGACAGGGGGAAGGCAGATACGCAGTATTTT.

The chain couples TRBV2 to TRBJ1-1, with unresolved D. Per the germline V gene, CDR1 is SNHLY and CDR2 is FYNNEI. This CDR3 contains 14 residues. With 4 bases removed from V and 6 bases from J, the gap between germline ends came to 15 bases. The DNA for the CDR3 is TGTGCCAGCAGTGGATTACCGGGAGGATCTGAAGCTTTCTTT. This translates into CASSGLPGGSEAFF.

This clone was detected once. The same CDR3 arises from other DNA sequences in this sample as well. The V call is TRBV28, the J call TRBJ1-1; D not certain. The germline CDR1 and CDR2 sequences are MDHEN and SYDVKM. CDR3 size: 12 residues. V gave up 2 bases and J gave up 0 bases, with 1 base separating them. This CDR3 is CASSLLNTEAFF. The DNA of the CDR3 is TGTGCCAGCAGTTTACTGAACACTGAAGCTTTCTTT.

V and J are TRBV29-1 and TRBJ2-3, with 11 bases that match TRBD2. The J segment lost 4 bases and the V segment lost 4 bases, leaving 4 bases of the junction unmatched. The CDR3 spans 14 residues. In germline, CDR1 is SQVTM, CDR2 ANQGSEA. The CDR3 spells CSVGTSGGPDTQYF. The CDR3 DNA reads TGCAGCGTTGGAACTAGCGGGGGCCCAGATACGCAGTATTTT.

The rearrangement uses TRBV6-2 or TRBV6-3 and TRBJ1-5, with unresolved D. The germline V gene encodes CDR1 MNHEY and CDR2 SVGEGT. The CDR3 contains 12 residues. V dropped 0 bases and J dropped 9 bases, with 6 bases sitting between them. The DNA of the CDR3 is TGTGCCAGCAGTTACTCGACGAGGCCCCAGCATTTT. Protein: CASSYSTRPQHF.